The 20 T cell receptor beta chains presented below share a single source sample, sequenced in a study of molecular identifiers for immune sequencing clone quantification. TCRdb re-called the PCR reads through MiXCR, storing one row per CDR3 protein. This table has fewer than 75,000 distinct CDR3 sequences, around a sixth appearing once. The source material was naive CD8+ T cells from blood, with Jurkat cell RNA spiked in. Noted subset: FACS-sorted CD8+CD4-CCR7+CD45RA+ naive T cells. Receptor source: a human donor in good health. Some libraries in this study had Jurkat cell RNA spiked in.

Of note for this clonotype: Possible read error: a much larger clone is one base away. The V and J genes are TRBV14 and TRBJ1-2; D perhaps matches TRBD1 (5 bases). The CDR3 extends over 17 amino acids. The germline V gene has CDR1 SGHDN and CDR2 FVKESK. DNA for the CDR3: TGTGCCAGCAGCCACCGAGAGGGGCGACCTCCACCCTATGGCTACGCCTTC. This translates into CASSHREGRPPPYGYAF.

This clonotype was picked up many times. The chain combines TRBV7-8 with TRBJ2-1, with 12 positions matching TRBD2. CDR3 size: 15 residues. The germline CDR1 and CDR2 sequences are SGHVS and FQNEAQ. V shed 2 bases and J 8 bases; nucleotides not matched to a gene: 4. This CDR3 reads CASSLLAGGMDEQFF. CDR3 sequence (DNA): TGTGCCAGCAGCTTACTAGCGGGAGGGATGGATGAGCAGTTCTTC.

Many counts were recorded for this clonotype. This chain connects TRBV6-2 or TRBV6-3 to TRBJ2-1; D not resolved. Germline V gives CDR1 MNHEY, CDR2 SVGEGT. This CDR3 is built from 13 residues. Deletions cut 6 bases from V and 3 bases from J, with 9 bases between. Here the CDR3 reads CASSWNRYNEQFF. As DNA, the CDR3 is TGTGCCAGCAGCTGGAACCGCTACAATGAGCAGTTCTTC.

This clonotype showed up many times. This chain uses TRBV4-3 with TRBJ1-1; possible D gene TRBD1, 5 bases. V was clipped by 0 bases and J by 4 bases, with 12 bases between them. The germline V gene has CDR1 LGHNA and CDR2 YSLEER. The CDR3 is made up of 15 amino acids. CDR3 coding DNA: TGCGCCAGCAGCCAAGATGCGGGTGGGGGCACTGAAGCTTTCTTT. Translated, it gives CASSQDAGGGTEAFF.

This clonotype appeared many times. J is TRBJ2-7 and V is TRBV28; perhaps D is TRBD1 or TRBD2 (5 bases each). The CDR3 covers 15 residues. The germline CDR1 and CDR2 sequences are MDHEN and SYDVKM. The V end was cut by 5 bases, the J end by 2 bases, with 16 bases between. The CDR3 DNA reads as TGTGCCAGCAGTCCGCTGGGGGAAGGTCCCTACGAGCAGTACTTC. This sequence encodes CASSPLGEGPYEQYF.

CDR3 loop: CASSFSPLAGSYNEQFF. CDR3 nucleotide sequence: TGTGCCAGCAGTTTTTCCCCACTAGCGGGCTCCTACAATGAGCAGTTCTTC. The V call is TRBV28, the J call TRBJ2-1, with 9 bases aligning to TRBD2. The CDR3 extends over 17 amino acids. Germline V gene lookup returns CDR1 MDHEN and CDR2 SYDVKM. J gave up 0 bases and V 3 bases, and 6 bases lay outside the gene matches.

Turning to this clonotype: A single base separates this from a much larger clone, so it may be a read error. The conserved final phenylalanine or tryptophan is absent from the CDR3, which likely points to a read error. V usage is TRBV3-1 and J usage is TRBJ1-2, with 8 bases lining up with TRBD1. Germline V CDR1 and CDR2: LGHDT, YNNKEL (reference sequence). This CDR3 has 13 amino acids. Trimming cost V 4 bases and J 4 bases; bases outside gene matches: 2. In DNA, the CDR3 is TGTGCCAGCAGCCCGGGGACAGGCTATGGCTACACCCTC. Translating gives CASSPGTGYGYTL.

With regard to this clonotype: This could be a read error, since a much larger clone is one nucleotide away. The CDR3 sequence: CASSHTDRGKTGGLFF. The CDR3 coding sequence is TGTGCTAGCAGCCACACTGACAGGGGAAAGACCGGGGGGCTGTTTTTT. The rearrangement uses TRBV7-7 and TRBJ2-2, with 8 bases lining up with TRBD1. CDR3 length: 16 amino acids. Germline V gene data show CDR1 as SSHAT and CDR2 as FNYEAQ (reference sequence).

This clonotype was observed at least ten times. V is TRBV20-1 and J is TRBJ2-7; 11 nucleotides match TRBD2. With V trimmed by 2 bases and J by 5 bases, 11 bases remained unmatched. CDR1 and CDR2 (germline): DFQATT, SNEGSKA (reference sequence). The CDR3 totals 16 residues. The CDR3: CSARPRTSGSIHEQYF. DNA for the CDR3: TGCAGTGCTAGACCACGAACTAGCGGGAGTATCCACGAGCAGTACTTC.

The table lists this clonotype with many counts. This chain connects TRBV27 to TRBJ2-2; D remains ambiguous. Trimming took off 6 bases at V and 6 bases at J, with 8 bases between the two ends. The CDR3 is 12 residues long. Germline CDR1 is MNHEY and CDR2 is SMNVEV (reference sequence). CDR3 sequence: CASSPYSGELFF. The CDR3 nucleotides read TGTGCCAGCAGCCCTTATTCCGGGGAGCTGTTTTTT.

This clonotype was recorded many times. The rearrangement uses TRBV6-1 and TRBJ2-7; D not certain. CDR1 and CDR2 (germline): MNHNS, SASEGT. Deletions cut 3 bases from V and 3 bases from J, with 9 bases between. The CDR3 loop spans 13 amino acids. CDR3: CASSERRIYEQYF. The CDR3, as DNA: TGTGCCAGCAGTGAGAGAAGGATCTACGAGCAGTACTTC.

The genes are TRBV29-1 and TRBJ1-2, with 8 bases aligning to TRBD1. CDR1 and CDR2 (germline): SQVTM, ANQGSEA. CDR3 size: 17 residues. Trimming at V came to 4 bases and at J to 6 bases, leaving 19 bases not matched to a gene. Here the CDR3 DNA reads TGCAGCGTTGTGGGGGGTAGGGAACGGACAGGGCTACATGGCTACACCTTC. This encodes CSVVGGRERTGLHGYTF.

This clonotype was observed at least ten times. The chain joins TRBV7-6 to TRBJ1-5; no firm D call. The CDR3 has 16 amino acids. Trimming left V 8 bases short and J 3 bases short, with 20 bases between. CDR1 is SGHVS, CDR2 FNYEAQ, per germline. The CDR3 nucleotides read TGTGCCAGCGCCCTAAGCCCCGGGGTGACCAATCAGCCCCAGCATTTT. Protein product: CASALSPGVTNQPQHF.

This clonotype was seen repeatedly, ten times or more. The chain links TRBV30 to TRBJ1-4; D unresolved. Trimming cost V 5 bases and J 14 bases, with 15 bases left between them. The CDR3 is 11 residues long. Germline assignment: CDR1 GTSNPN and CDR2 SVGIG (reference sequence). The CDR3 sequence: CAWGYREDLFF. The CDR3, as DNA: TGTGCCTGGGGGTACCGGGAAGATCTGTTTTTT.

V usage is TRBV11-3 and J usage is TRBJ2-1; no definite D call. V dropped 5 bases and J dropped 7 bases, with 12 bases sitting between them. This CDR3 region has 13 residues. Germline values: CDR1 SGHNT, CDR2 YENEEA. CDR3 in amino acids: CASSRRGVNEQFF. In DNA, the CDR3 is TGTGCCAGCAGCCGCAGAGGTGTGAATGAGCAGTTCTTC.

This clonotype was detected ten times or more. This CDR3 is CASSPGLAGGGEQFF. The CDR3 DNA follows: TGTGCCAGCAGCCCAGGTCTAGCGGGAGGCGGTGAGCAGTTCTTC. The chain recombines TRBV7-6 with TRBJ2-1; 11 bases line up with TRBD2. The CDR3 runs 15 residues. Germline trimming cut 5 bases from V and 9 bases from J; bases unmatched to any gene: 9. The germline gives CDR1 SGHVS, CDR2 FNYEAQ.

On this clonotype: This clone may be a read error of a much larger clone one base away. The chain carries TRBV7-6 and TRBJ1-1, with D unclear. The CDR3 has 13 amino acids. In germline, CDR1 is SGHVS, CDR2 FNYEAQ. CDR3 residues: CASSFGDYTGAFF. The CDR3 coding sequence is TGTGCCAGCAGCTTTGGAGATTACACTGGAGCTTTCTTT. Full variable domain (missing parts from reference TRBV7-6 and TRBJ1-1): GAGVSQSPRYKVTKRGQDVALRCDPISGHVSLYWYRQALGQGPEFLTYFNYEAQQDKSGLPNDRFSAERPEGSISTLTIQRTEQRDSAMYRCASSFGDYTGAFFGQGTRLTVV.

This clonotype was recorded many times. The CDR3 DNA sequence: TGTGCCAGCAGCTTACGAGGCGAGGACATTTTCTCCTACGAGCAGTACTTC. Its translation is CASSLRGEDIFSYEQYF. This chain connects TRBV7-6 to TRBJ2-7; D may be TRBD1 (5 bases). Per the germline V gene, CDR1 is SGHVS and CDR2 is FNYEAQ. Trimming shortened V by 2 bases and J by 0 bases, and 17 bases separated the two germline ends. The CDR3 covers 17 residues.

The sample holds many counts of this clonotype. This rearrangement joins TRBV28 to TRBJ1-5; a weak D match, TRBD1 (6 bases). CDR1 is MDHEN, CDR2 SYDVKM, per germline. The CDR3 runs to 14 residues. V lost 8 bases and J 1 base, leaving 12 bases between the germline ends. The CDR3 DNA reads TGTGCCAGCGCGGGGGCAGGGAGCAATCAGCCCCAGCATTTT. Protein product: CASAGAGSNQPQHF.

There are many counts of this clonotype. This chain uses TRBV13 with TRBJ2-3; maybe TRBD1 (6 bases). Trimming took 0 bases from V and 0 from J, leaving 10 bases between them. The CDR3 has 16 residues. The germline gives CDR1 PRHDT, CDR2 FYEKMQ (reference sequence). The CDR3 bases are TGTGCCAGCAGCTTAGGTCGAGGGGGTAGCACAGATACGCAGTATTTT. Translated: CASSLGRGGSTDTQYF. Supplemented by reference TRBV13 and TRBJ2-3, the full variable domain reads AAGVIQSPRHLIKEKRETATLKCYPIPRHDTVYWYQQGPGQDPQFLISFYEKMQSDKGSIPDRFSAQQFSDYHSELNMSSLELGDSALYFCASSLGRGGSTDTQYFGPGTRLTVL.